The TCR beta chain described here comes from a study of blood T cells in healthy people across ages (dated by TCRdb to between 2014 and 2016). Regarding the study in general: In model experiments, template switching captured roughly one uniquely barcoded TCR beta cDNA molecule for every two T cells. Using deep sequencing normalized with unique cDNA molecular identifiers, the study measured how TCR beta repertoire diversity changes with age. Donors were grouped into four age groups: young (average roughly 15 years), middle-aged (less than 40), aged (roughly 62) and long-lived (over 80). To avoid experimental bias, donors of different ages were distributed randomly across sequencing lanes. Two additional independent replicas of 1 million unique cDNA reads from the same blood draw were analyzed for two donors (one aged 18 to 29 and one aged 80 or older). Overall study results and their limits: Estimates of total diversity based on one million sequenced T cells were considered lower bounds and underestimates. Donor CMV infection status was unknown, potentially confounding age-related changes in expanded clonotypes. There was a strong correlation between observed TCR beta diversity and the percentage of naive T cells measured by flow cytometry. Compared with the aged group, more naive CD4+ T cells, fewer expanded clones and increased TCR diversity were shown by the long-lived group, suggesting age selection. Observed TCR beta diversity per million T cells fell roughly linearly with age, and a significant reduction was already apparent by age about 36. Because profiling used bulk unsorted PBMCs, naive and antigen-experienced compartments could not be compared conclusively.

Donors were 40 or so systemically healthy Caucasian individuals from Russia aged 6 to 90 years. Each donor gave ten milliliters of peripheral blood, collected into EDTA-treated Vacutainer tubes. PBMCs were isolated by Ficoll-Paque density-gradient centrifugation, with at least 6 million obtained per sample. Trizol reagent was used to extract total RNA from the PBMCs, yielding at least 6 micrograms per sample. Naive CD45RAhigh/CD27high T cell percentages were measured by flow cytometry on a PBMC aliquot from every donor. Libraries came from 5' RACE. Sequencing was carried out with an Illumina HiSeq 2500. A second PCR of roughly 7 to 12 cycles was performed with a sample-barcoded 5' primer and a J-beta primer mix. Each TCR beta cDNA molecule received a unique molecular identifier from a template-switch 5' adaptor carrying 12 random nucleotides. Each sample yielded at least 2.5 million CDR3-containing paired-end reads. First-strand cDNA was synthesized from all RNA with the Mint cDNA synthesis kit, primed by a TRBC-specific oligonucleotide. Following uracil-DNA glycosylase treatment, a first 18-cycle PCR with universal primers M1SS and BC2_uni_R was performed on all cDNA. As for the original processing: Normalization of each sample was performed by random selection of 1 million high-quality reads, each carrying a distinct molecular identifier. Instead of being binned into consensus sequences, reads with shared molecular identifiers were discarded. MiTCR, set to a Q25 quality threshold and the strictest error-elimination algorithm, was used for CDR3 identification, clonotype clustering and error correction. Lower-bound total TCR beta diversity was estimated with a nonparametric unseen species model using Euler transformation. TCRdb's own reprocessing of the public reads used fastp at Q25 and MiXCR and kept productive beta chains. Under each unique CDR3 protein, matching rows form one entry showing the most common genes and DNA. The V and J calls, along with clone size, are taken from TCRdb and not from the paper's own processing. The sample profile shows about 970,000 distinct CDR3 sequences; roughly 51% of them were found once. The top ten clones comprise 20% to 25% of the sample.

The sample holds a few counts of this clonotype. What antigen it recognizes has not been identified. Base qualities are missing; no much larger clone stands one base away. Measured from the cysteine to the phenylalanine, the CDR3 is 17 residues long. The only DNA kept is the CDR3, 51 bases in frame from the first base. V and J are truncated by 4 bases and 2 bases respectively, leaving an intervening sequence of 19 bases. The CDR1 and CDR2 encoded by the germline V gene are SGHVS and FNYEAQ. The TCR originated in a woman aged 60-75 years in good health. The V gene is TRBV7-6 and the J gene is TRBJ2-3; tentative D gene TRBD2, with 5 bases matching. Sequencing was done on a sample of blood. The CDR3 loop reads CASSSALNSDYTDTQYF. At the DNA level, the sequence is TGTGCCAGCAGCTCGGCTCTAAATAGCGACTACACAGATACGCAGTATTTT.